This TCR beta chain was recovered during a study of T cell responses to AZD1222 COVID-19 vaccine. The CDR3 extends over 16 amino acids. Measured with immunoSEQ multiplex PCR; TCRdb has only the in-frame clones, and not every one. The sample carries some 200,000 clones, roughly nine tenths recorded once. The specimen was peripheral blood, collected 28 days after the second AZD1222 dose. The genes are TRBV21-1 and TRBJ2-3; the D segment call TRBD2 is taken from the table without a DNA check. TRBV21-1 is described as a pseudogene. This clonotype originated in an adult who received the AZD1222 COVID-19 vaccine. CDR3 sequence (DNA): TGTGCCAGCAGCATCCGCGGGTCGACCTGCACAGATACGCAGTATTTT. Amino acid sequence: CASSIRGSTCTDTQYF.